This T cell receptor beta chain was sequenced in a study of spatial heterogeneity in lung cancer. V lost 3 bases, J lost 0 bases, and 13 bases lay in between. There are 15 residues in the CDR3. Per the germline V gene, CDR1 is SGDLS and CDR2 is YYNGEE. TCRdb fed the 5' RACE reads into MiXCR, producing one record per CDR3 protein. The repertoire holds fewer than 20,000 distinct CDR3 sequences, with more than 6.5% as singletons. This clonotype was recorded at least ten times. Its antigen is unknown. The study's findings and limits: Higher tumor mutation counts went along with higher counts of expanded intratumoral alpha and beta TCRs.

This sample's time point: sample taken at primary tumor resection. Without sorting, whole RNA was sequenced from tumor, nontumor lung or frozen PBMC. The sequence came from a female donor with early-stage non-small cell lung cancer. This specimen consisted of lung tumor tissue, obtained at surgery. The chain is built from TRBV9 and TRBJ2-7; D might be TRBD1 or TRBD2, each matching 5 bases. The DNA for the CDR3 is TGTGCCAGCAGCGACGGGGCAGGGAGCTCCTACGAGCAGTACTTC. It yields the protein CASSDGAGSSYEQYF.